This T cell receptor (beta chain) is drawn from a study of breast tumors, draining lymph nodes, adjacent tissues. The study's findings and limits: Data fit most tumor T cells coming from lymph node, expanding in tumor. Tumor repertoires ranked between lymph nodes and nontumor tissue in diversity, with V and J gene preferences.

Each CDR3 protein is one row after TCRdb ran MiXCR on the multiplex PCR reads. The sample yields 150,000 to 200,000 distinct CDR3 sequences, roughly 30% seen once. The CDR3 runs 16 residues. Trimming removed 4 bases at V and 0 bases at J, with 15 bases between. From germline, CDR1 is MNHNY and CDR2 SVGAGI (reference sequence). Axillary draining lymph nodes of breast cancer patients supplied the node samples. A remark on this clonotype: Its specificity is not known.

The TCR originated in a female donor with breast cancer. Some clones in this sample may be carry-over from other donors' samples. Material: axillary lymph node tissue. The V gene is TRBV6-6, the J gene TRBJ1-1, with D unclear. The DNA of the CDR3 is TGTGCCAGCAGTTTAGACAAACGAAAGATGAACACTGAAGCTTTCTTT. Amino acids: CASSLDKRKMNTEAFF.